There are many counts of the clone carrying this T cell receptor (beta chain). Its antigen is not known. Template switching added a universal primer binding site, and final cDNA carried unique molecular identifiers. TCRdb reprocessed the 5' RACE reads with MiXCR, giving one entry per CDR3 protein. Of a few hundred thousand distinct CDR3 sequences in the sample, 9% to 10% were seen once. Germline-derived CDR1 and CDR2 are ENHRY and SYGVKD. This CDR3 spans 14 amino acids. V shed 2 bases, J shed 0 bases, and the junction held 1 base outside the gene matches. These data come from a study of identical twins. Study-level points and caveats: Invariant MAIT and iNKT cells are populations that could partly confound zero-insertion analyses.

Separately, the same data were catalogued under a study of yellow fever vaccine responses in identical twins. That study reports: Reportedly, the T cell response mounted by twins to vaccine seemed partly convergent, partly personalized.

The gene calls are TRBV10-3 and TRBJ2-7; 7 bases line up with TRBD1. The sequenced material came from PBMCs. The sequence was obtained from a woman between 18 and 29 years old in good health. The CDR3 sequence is CAISETGVSYEQYF. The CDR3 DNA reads TGTGCCATCAGTGAGACAGGGGTCTCCTACGAGCAGTACTTC.